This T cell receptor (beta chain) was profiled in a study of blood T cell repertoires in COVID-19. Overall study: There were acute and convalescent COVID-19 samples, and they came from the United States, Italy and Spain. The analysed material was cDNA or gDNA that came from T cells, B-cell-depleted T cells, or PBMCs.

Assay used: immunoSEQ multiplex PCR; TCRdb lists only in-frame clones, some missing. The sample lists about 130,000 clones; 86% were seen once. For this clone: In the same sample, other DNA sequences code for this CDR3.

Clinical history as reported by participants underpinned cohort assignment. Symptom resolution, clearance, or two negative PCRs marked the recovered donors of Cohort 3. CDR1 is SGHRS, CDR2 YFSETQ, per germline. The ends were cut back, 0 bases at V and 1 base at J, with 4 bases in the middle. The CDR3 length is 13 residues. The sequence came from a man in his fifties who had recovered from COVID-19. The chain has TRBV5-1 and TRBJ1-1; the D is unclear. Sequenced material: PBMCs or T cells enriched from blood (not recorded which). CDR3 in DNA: TGCGCCAGCAGCTTGGTATCGAACACTGAAGCTTTCTTT. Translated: CASSLVSNTEAFF.